This is a list of T cell receptor beta chains from one sample in a study of CD8+ T cells in alopecia areata. Only in-frame clones appear in the TCRdb table, and some are missing; sequencing was by immunoSEQ multiplex PCR. This sample yields 150,000 to 200,000 clones, of which more than 50% are seen a single time; about 0.94% belongs to the top ten. The specimen was CD4+ T cells sorted from blood, collected at week 24, from a patient treated with tofacitinib. These receptors were taken from a human donor with alopecia areata. Both conserved end residues are part of each CDR3. The D gene is left open where the match is weak. A row's size may be missing; if present it is once, few, many or a size class.

TRBV11-2	-	TRBJ2-6	-	CASSLVGSGRANVLTF	TGTGCCAGCAGCTTAGTCGGCTCGGGAAGGGCCAACGTCCTGACTTTC
TRBV30	-	TRBJ1-4	-	CAWRKGRLNEKLFF	TGTGCCTGGAGGAAGGGACGTCTTAATGAAAAACTGTTTTTT
TRBV30	-	TRBJ1-2	once	CASGGYTF	TGTGCCTCTGGGGGCTACACCTTC
TRBV7-2	-	TRBJ2-7	-	CASSSPPEGGYEQYF	TGTGCCAGCAGCTCCCCCCCCGAGGGGGGCTACGAGCAGTACTTC
TRBV29-1	-	TRBJ2-7	few	CSVEDQGRSSYEQYF	TGCAGCGTTGAAGATCAGGGACGGAGCTCCTACGAGCAGTACTTC
TRBV10-3	-	TRBJ2-1	-	CAIRARPSDEQFF	TGTGCCATCAGGGCCAGGCCTTCGGATGAGCAGTTCTTC
TRBV7-3	-	TRBJ2-1	many	CASSLLAMGEQFF	TGTGCCAGCAGCTTATTGGCCATGGGGGAGCAGTTCTTC
TRBV5-1	TRBD1	TRBJ2-7	-	CASSWRGTGSNYYEQYF	TGCGCCAGCAGCTGGAGAGGGACAGGGAGTAACTACTACGAGCAGTACTTC
TRBV30	-	TRBJ1-2	-	CAWSGHRAYGYTF	TGTGCCTGGAGTGGACACAGAGCCTATGGCTACACCTTC
TRBV18	-	TRBJ1-5	-	CASSPPGSNQPQHF	TGTGCCAGCTCACCACCGGGGAGCAATCAGCCCCAGCATTTT
TRBV2	TRBD1	TRBJ2-1	-	CATLVDRVLSNEQFF	TGTGCCACGCTCGTGGACAGGGTCCTGTCCAATGAGCAGTTCTTC
TRBV29-1	-	TRBJ2-3	-	CSALPWASTTDTQYF	TGCAGCGCACTCCCCTGGGCTAGCACCACAGATACGCAGTATTTT
TRBV11-2	-	TRBJ2-7	-	CASSPNMGRGSSYEQYF	TGTGCCAGCAGCCCCAACATGGGGCGAGGTTCTTCCTACGAGCAGTACTTC
TRBV6-1	TRBD2	TRBJ2-1	-	CASSEVGGGQSYNEQFF	TGTGCCAGCAGTGAAGTGGGGGGAGGGCAGTCCTACAATGAGCAGTTCTTC
TRBV30	-	TRBJ1-2	-	CAWSVQGRGGYTF	TGTGCCTGGAGTGTACAGGGAAGGGGGGGCTACACCTTC
TRBV4-1	TRBD1	TRBJ2-1	-	CASSQDGGTGNLPRFF	TGCGCCAGCAGCCAAGATGGGGGGACAGGCAATTTGCCGCGTTTCTTC
TRBV4-3	-	TRBJ2-5	-	CASSQDRRGLAQETQYF	TGCGCCAGCAGCCAAGATAGAAGGGGACTCGCGCAAGAGACCCAGTACTTC
TRBV29-1	-	TRBJ2-5	-	CSVGGLNQETQYF	TGCAGCGTTGGGGGACTCAACCAAGAGACCCAGTACTTC
TRBV15	-	TRBJ1-1	-	CATSPTGMNTEAFF	TGTGCCACCAGCCCGACGGGCATGAACACTGAAGCTTTCTTT
TRBV29-1	-	TRBJ1-4	few	CSVAERNEKLFF	TGCAGCGTTGCGGAGAGGAATGAAAAACTGTTTTTT
TRBV30	-	TRBJ1-5	-	CAWSVGGANQPQHF	TGTGCCTGGAGTGTAGGGGGGGCCAATCAGCCCCAGCATTTT
TRBV15	-	TRBJ2-7	-	CATSRDLQGLSYEQYF	TGTGCCACCAGCAGAGATTTGCAGGGGCTTTCCTACGAGCAGTACTTC
TRBV12-5	-	TRBJ1-1	-	CASGLGNTEAFF	TGTGCTAGTGGTTTGGGAAACACTGAAGCTTTCTTT
TRBV27	-	TRBJ2-3	-	CASSLADTQYF	TGTGCCAGCTCCTTAGCGGATACGCAGTATTTT
TRBV5-1	-	TRBJ1-5	-	CASSLAALGTGGPDQPQHF	TGCGCCAGCAGCTTGGCCGCCCTGGGTACGGGGGGCCCGGATCAGCCCCAGCATTTT
TRBV10-2	-	TRBJ1-2	-	CASSRDDGYGYTF	TGCGCCAGCAGCCGGGACGACGGGTATGGCTACACCTTC
TRBV18	-	TRBJ2-3	-	CASSPAVTDTQYF	TGTGCCAGCTCACCAGCAGTCACAGATACGCAGTATTTT